This T cell receptor (beta chain) was obtained from a study of T cells expressing NK-cell markers. TCRdb reprocessed the 5' RACE reads, with one entry per CDR3 protein and no DNA. Its table lists roughly 150,000 distinct CDR3 sequences. The CDR3 has 14 residues. The germline V gene has CDR1 DFQATT and CDR2 SNEGSKA (reference sequence). This TCR was recovered from a woman aged 18-70 years in good health. The sample consisted of blood T cells: a sorted CD56 or NKG2C T cell subset, CD4+ or CD8+ T cells, or bulk PBMC T cells (not recorded which). The chain carries TRBV20-1 and TRBJ1-2; absent DNA, TCRdb's TRBD1 call cannot be checked. The CDR3 here is CSARSETTGKGYTF.